This T cell receptor beta chain was documented in a study of T cell responses to AZD1222 COVID-19 vaccine. General study results and limits: At 160-218 and 743-854, vaccine-associated CD4 TCRs were dominant, and they spanned spike. Donors were chiefly white British, with a greater number of females, and clonal diversity was perhaps underestimated.

Some clones are missing from TCRdb's copy, which holds only in-frame ones; the method was immunoSEQ multiplex PCR. The sample records over 100,000 clones, over 75% being singletons. The germline V gene encodes CDR1 SGHKS and CDR2 YYEKEE (reference sequence). Trimming pared 4 bases from V and 6 bases from J, leaving 13 bases between. The CDR3 is 13 amino acids. A note on this clone: Its specificity is not known.

This chain connects TRBV5-5 to TRBJ1-2; D gene ambiguous. This TCR was sampled from an adult in good health. The specimen was peripheral blood, collected on day 0 of MenACWY control vaccination. CDR3 sequence reads: CASSPGVSDGYTF. CDR3 in DNA: TGTGCCAGCAGCCCCGGCGTCTCGGATGGCTACACCTTC.